This T cell receptor beta chain was found in a study of CD8+ T cells in alopecia areata. Overall study context: Each day, treated patients took oral tofacitinib twice, at 5 to 10 mg per dose.

cDNA prepared by RNA extraction and subsequent reverse transcription served as the template for sequencing. Here immunoSEQ multiplex PCR was the method, and the copy in TCRdb shows in-frame clones only, minus some. Counted here are about 180,000 clones, roughly 59% occurring once; the ten biggest clones make up approximately 1.7%. The CDR3 runs 14 residues. Germline CDR1 reads SGHAT; CDR2 reads FQNNGV. V lost 5 bases to trimming and J lost 1 base, with 10 bases between them. The clonotype originates from a human donor with alopecia areata. The chain links TRBV11-2 to TRBJ2-3; possible D gene TRBD1, 6 bases. Sequenced material: CD4+ T cells sorted from blood, taken at week 0. CDR3 DNA sequence: TGTGCCAGCAGCCTATGGACAGGCACAGATACGCAGTATTTT. It yields the protein CASSLWTGTDTQYF.